This T cell receptor beta chain was found in a study of blood T cell repertoires in COVID-19. Study-wide context: Sites in the United States, Italy and Spain provided acute and convalescent COVID-19 samples.

Authors' data handling: Reference gene primer amplification gave estimated nucleated cell counts. Profiled with immunoSEQ multiplex PCR; TCRdb holds only in-frame clones, not every one. From that table come the V and J calls and clone size; the DNA was used to work out D and trimming. This table holds about 310,000 clones, about nine tenths found once. The CDR3 has 14 amino acids. The V end lost 3 bases, the J end lost 4 bases, and 15 bases lay between the germline ends. Germline values: CDR1 DFQATT, CDR2 SNEGSKA (reference sequence). The source is a man between 18 and 35 years old with active or convalescent COVID-19. The sequencing input was peripheral blood. The genes are TRBV20-1 and TRBJ2-5, with D possibly being TRBD2 (7 bases). As DNA, the CDR3 is TGCAGTGCTAGTCGGCGGGGGCCAGGAGAGACCCAGTACTTC. Protein: CSASRRGPGETQYF.